This T cell receptor beta chain was identified in a study of Graves' ophthalmopathy and Graves' hyperthyroidism. General observations from the study: Blood also harbored most expanded thyroid clonotypes above 0.001 frequency. The model achieved 70.59% sensitivity and about 76% specificity for ophthalmopathy progression. Ophthalmopathy was separated from stable hyperthyroidism by a 13-signature model with around 88% sensitivity and around 81% specificity.

This clonotype appeared a few times. Its target is not known. RNA transcripts were the template, and TCR beta CDR3 regions were amplified from them. A first-round RT-PCR used HTBI primers, followed by a second-round multiplex PCR. TCRdb re-analysed the multiplex PCR reads in MiXCR, keeping a single row per CDR3 protein. In the table there are 1 million to 1.3 million distinct CDR3 sequences, about 40% of which are singletons. V lost 0 bases to trimming and J lost 7 bases, with 16 bases between them. The CDR3 loop spans 17 amino acids. Per germline, CDR1 LGHNA and CDR2 YSLEER. This clonotype was obtained from an adult man with Graves' hyperthyroidism. The chain joins TRBV4-3 to TRBJ1-6, with D perhaps matching TRBD1 (5 bases). Sample: peripheral blood or thyroid tissue (not recorded which). CDR3 sequence: CASSQDPGGSANSPLHF. For the CDR3, the DNA is TGCGCCAGCAGCCAAGATCCGGGGGGGTCAGCAAATTCACCCCTCCACTTT.